Following are 27 T cell receptor beta chains from one sample sequenced in a study of T cells after yellow fever vaccination (dated by TCRdb to the late 2010s). What the treatment or condition label conveys for this sample: live attenuated yellow fever vaccine strain. Library preparation was by 5' RACE. The listed sequencing device is Illumina NovaSeq 6000. The raw public data were reprocessed by TCRdb itself: fastp quality trimming at Q25, MiXCR clonotype calling, in-frame beta chains only. For every CDR3 protein sequence, its rows merge into one entry that carries the most common genes and DNA. The table for this sample lists about 330,000 distinct CDR3 sequences; over 4% of them were counted only once. About 26% of the sample rests with the top ten. The starting material was PBMCs, obtained 5 days after the yellow fever booster vaccination. Receptors were obtained from a man younger than 35 who received the YFV17D yellow fever vaccine.

The chain employs TRBV5-1 and TRBJ2-7; D call uncertain. Germline CDR1 reads SGHRS; CDR2 reads YFSETQ. The CDR3 loop spans 15 amino acids. Trimming took 1 base from V and 2 from J, leaving 13 bases between them. CDR3: CASSLRPDGAYEQYF. For the CDR3, the DNA is TGCGCCAGCAGCTTGCGACCGGACGGAGCCTACGAGCAGTACTTC.

This clonotype was recorded many times. CDR3 nucleotide sequence: TGTGCCAGCAGTTCACTAACAGGGGGCGCCTACGAGCAGTACTTC. Amino acid sequence: CASSSLTGGAYEQYF. The chain recombines TRBV28 with TRBJ2-7; 9 bases line up with TRBD1. Unmatched junction bases numbered 6, after V lost 4 bases and J lost 2 bases. The germline V gene has CDR1 MDHEN and CDR2 SYDVKM. The CDR3 covers 15 residues.

This clonotype occurred many times. The genes are TRBV6-5 and TRBJ2-4; the match to TRBD1 covers 8 bases. The V gene's germline CDR1 is MNHEY and CDR2 SVGAGI. V shed 7 bases, J shed 9 bases, and the junction held 14 bases outside the gene matches. This CDR3 has 15 residues. The CDR3 region is CASTLVMDRARIQYF. As DNA, the CDR3 is TGTGCCAGCACCCTTGTAATGGACAGGGCGCGCATTCAGTACTTC.

There are many counts of this clonotype. The V and J genes are TRBV29-1 and TRBJ1-1, with 8 bases that match TRBD1. CDR1 is SQVTM, CDR2 ANQGSEA, per germline. The CDR3 runs 14 residues. Germline trimming cut 4 bases from V and 2 bases from J; bases unmatched to any gene: 6. CDR3 sequence: CSVGPTGANTEAFF. The CDR3 DNA follows: TGCAGCGTTGGCCCGACAGGGGCAAACACTGAAGCTTTCTTT.

This clonotype has a handful of counts. The chain uses TRBV2 and TRBJ2-1, with 9 bases matching TRBD1. V lost 10 bases and J lost 7; bases outside the gene matches: 14. This CDR3 has 15 residues. CDR1 SNHLY and CDR2 FYNNEI come from the germline V gene. The CDR3, as DNA: TGTGCCAACTCTATCCGGGACAGGGTGGTTAATGAGCAGTTCTTC. It is translated as CANSIRDRVVNEQFF.

The chain links TRBV5-1 to TRBJ2-4, with 7 bases fitting TRBD1. CDR3 size: 15 residues. Germline values: CDR1 SGHRS, CDR2 YFSETQ. V gave up 4 bases and J gave up 8 bases; unmatched junction bases: 12. CDR3 residues: CASSAPTGFGDIQYF. The CDR3 DNA follows: TGCGCCAGCAGCGCCCCGACAGGGTTTGGAGACATTCAGTACTTC.

In this sample, this clonotype turned up a few times. V and J are TRBV12-3 or TRBV12-4 and TRBJ1-2; D not certain. The V end was cut by 6 bases, the J end by 14 bases, with 7 bases between. The CDR3 totals 8 residues. CDR3 in DNA: TGTGCCAGCAGCCCTTTGACCTTC. This codes for CASSPLTF.

In its sample, this clonotype was seen a few times. The CDR3 loop reads CASSFQKGDTQYF. The CDR3 DNA follows: TGTGCCAGCAGCTTCCAAAAGGGAGATACGCAGTATTTT. This chain links TRBV7-3 with TRBJ2-3; D gene uncertain. Germline-derived CDR1 and CDR2 are SGHTA and FQGTGA. The CDR3 is 13 amino acids. Trimming pared 3 bases from V and 5 bases from J, leaving 9 bases between. Full variable domain (missing parts from reference TRBV7-3 and TRBJ2-3): GAGVSQTPSNKVTEKGKYVELRCDPISGHTALYWYRQSLGQGPEFLIYFQGTGAADDSGLPNDRFFAVRPEGSVSTLKIQRTERGDSAVYLCASSFQKGDTQYFGPGTRLTVL.

This clonotype has a count of ten or more. The chain is built from TRBV10-2 and TRBJ2-7; 9 bases map to TRBD2. The CDR3 covers 13 residues. Germline V CDR1 and CDR2: WSHSY, SAAADI. Losses at the gene ends were 8 bases for V and 3 bases for J; bases not matched to a gene: 5. CDR3 sequence: CASLRGGFYEQYF. The DNA of the CDR3 is TGCGCCAGCCTGCGGGGGGGGTTCTACGAGCAGTACTTC.

Points on this clonotype: At one of its ends the junction is not consistent with the germline gene, which may arise from a read error. This chain links TRBV7-2 with TRBJ1-5, with D perhaps TRBD1 (5 bases). CDR1 and CDR2 (germline): SGHTA, FQGNSA. The CDR3 covers 16 residues. CDR3 loop: CASSLAATEINQPQHF. DNA for the CDR3: TGTGCCAGCAGCCTAGCCGCGACAGAAATCAATCAGCCCCAGCATTTT.

This clonotype was detected many times. This rearrangement joins TRBV27 to TRBJ1-5; D not certain. CDR3 length: 12 amino acids. In germline, CDR1 is MNHEY, CDR2 SMNVEV (reference sequence). V lost 7 bases and J 7 bases, leaving 11 bases between the germline ends. CDR3 bases: TGTGCCAGCACCGAACGGTGGCAGCCCCAGCATTTT. Its protein product is CASTERWQPQHF.

This clonotype showed up many times. The chain couples TRBV6-5 to TRBJ2-3; TRBD1 is a possible D gene (5 bases). V was trimmed by 5 bases and J by 1 base, leaving 10 bases between them. Per germline, CDR1 MNHEY and CDR2 SVGAGI. The CDR3 totals 14 residues. The CDR3 DNA reads TGTGCCAGCAGTGGGTGGGGCGGCACAGATACGCAGTATTTT. Protein sequence: CASSGWGGTDTQYF.

The rearrangement uses TRBV3-1 and TRBJ1-4; D is unresolved. The germline V gene encodes CDR1 LGHDT and CDR2 YNNKEL (reference sequence). The CDR3 totals 14 residues. The ends were cut back, 4 bases at V and 8 bases at J, with 14 bases in the middle. The CDR3 sequence is CASSPSGVGEKLFF. Written as DNA, the CDR3 is TGTGCCAGCAGCCCGAGTGGGGTTGGAGAAAAACTGTTTTTT.

CDR3: CASSGTTPGHVTSANTEAFF. CDR3 nucleotide sequence: TGCGCCAGCAGCGGAACAACCCCGGGACATGTCACGTCGGCGAACACTGAAGCTTTCTTT. V gene TRBV5-1 combines with J gene TRBJ1-1, with a possible D match to TRBD1 (6 bases). CDR3 length equals 20 residues. V was trimmed by 4 bases and J by 1 base, leaving 29 bases between them. Germline CDR1 is SGHRS and CDR2 is YFSETQ.

This clonotype was seen ten or more times. CDR3: CASSLSRGSTEAFF. Here the CDR3 DNA reads TGTGCCAGCAGTTTATCTAGGGGATCCACTGAAGCTTTCTTT. The V gene is TRBV12-3 or TRBV12-4, the J gene TRBJ1-1; D is perhaps TRBD1 (5 bases). Trimming took 2 bases from V and 4 from J, leaving 11 bases between them. The CDR3 consists of 14 residues.

This clonotype was seen only a few times. The rearrangement uses TRBV12-3 or TRBV12-4 and TRBJ1-6; D unresolved. V was clipped by 7 bases and J by 9 bases, with 10 bases between them. The CDR3 runs to 12 residues. CDR3 in amino acids: CASTSVGSPLHF. The CDR3, as DNA: TGTGCCAGCACTTCGGTCGGTTCACCCCTCCACTTT.

This clonotype occurred many times. The DNA of the CDR3 is TGTGCCAGCAGCTCTGACTATGAAGAGACCCAGTACTTC. The encoded protein is CASSSDYEETQYF. J is TRBJ2-5 and V is TRBV7-9, with a tentative D call TRBD2 (5 bases). Germline V lookup: CDR1 SEHNR, CDR2 FQNEAQ (reference sequence). V lost 4 bases to trimming and J lost 3 bases, with 9 bases between them. The CDR3 consists of 13 residues.

The chain has TRBV2 and TRBJ2-1, with TRBD1 matching 10 bases. Trimming at V came to 5 bases and at J to 7 bases, leaving 8 bases not matched to a gene. The CDR3 covers 15 residues. CDR1 SNHLY and CDR2 FYNNEI come from the germline V gene. This chain's CDR3 is CASSKSRQGANEQFF. CDR3 bases: TGTGCCAGCAGTAAAAGTCGACAGGGGGCGAATGAGCAGTTCTTC.

Ten or more counts support this clonotype. This chain uses TRBV9 with TRBJ1-6, with no clear D. Germline assignment: CDR1 SGDLS and CDR2 YYNGEE. The V end lost 0 bases, the J end lost 6 bases, and 7 bases lay between the germline ends. The CDR3 has 14 residues. The CDR3 DNA sequence: TGTGCCAGCAGCGTAGGGCTTTTTAATTCACCCCTCCACTTT. Translated, it gives CASSVGLFNSPLHF.

The chain employs TRBV5-1 and TRBJ2-7; D perhaps matches TRBD1 (5 bases). V shed 4 bases and J shed 0 bases, with 17 bases lying between them. CDR1 is SGHRS and CDR2 is YFSETQ in the germline V gene. The CDR3 length is 16 residues. CDR3 sequence: CASSPDTASYSYEQYF. DNA for the CDR3: TGCGCCAGCAGCCCGGACACAGCATCCTACTCCTACGAGCAGTACTTC.

The chain links TRBV12-3 or TRBV12-4 to TRBJ1-2; no clear D gene. V dropped 4 bases and J dropped 7 bases, with 10 bases sitting between them. This CDR3 spans 12 amino acids. The CDR3 nucleotides read TGTGCCAGCAGTTCCCACTTTGGTGGCTACACCTTC. Encoded protein: CASSSHFGGYTF.

This clonotype was counted a few times. The V and J genes are TRBV27 and TRBJ1-1; D gene ambiguous. The germline V and J ends were trimmed by 5 bases and 0 bases, with 16 bases remaining between them. Germline V gives CDR1 MNHEY, CDR2 SMNVEV (reference sequence). The CDR3 is 16 amino acids. This CDR3 is CASSQKLRVLNTEAFF. CDR3 in DNA: TGTGCCAGCAGTCAAAAACTTCGGGTTTTGAACACTGAAGCTTTCTTT.

This clonotype appeared a few times. The V call is TRBV18, the J call TRBJ2-5; D remains ambiguous. The CDR3 covers 12 residues. The germline V gene has CDR1 KGHSH and CDR2 LQKENI. With 6 bases removed from V and 5 bases from J, the gap between germline ends came to 10 bases. The CDR3 DNA follows: TGTGCCAGCTCCCGCCTCGGGGAGACCCAGTACTTC. Its translation is CASSRLGETQYF. The full variable domain, rest sourced from reference TRBV18 and TRBJ2-5, is NAGVMQNPRHLVRRRGQEARLRCSPMKGHSHVYWYRQLPEEGLKFMVYLQKENIIDESGMPKERFSAEFPKEGPSILRIQQVVRGDSAAYFCASSRLGETQYFGPGTRLLVL.

This clonotype was seen many times. J is TRBJ1-1 and V is TRBV4-2; maybe TRBD1 (6 bases). V dropped 0 bases and J dropped 7 bases, with 18 bases sitting between them. The CDR3 is 16 residues long. Germline lookup yields CDR1 LGHNA and CDR2 YNFKEQ. CDR3 in DNA: TGTGCCAGCAGCCAAGATAGGACTTCAGGGGCGAATGAAGCTTTCTTT. As protein: CASSQDRTSGANEAFF.

This clonotype was counted at least ten times. The chain carries TRBV12-3 or TRBV12-4 and TRBJ2-2; D not resolved. V lost 8 bases and J 1 base, leaving 17 bases between the germline ends. The CDR3 contains 16 residues. The CDR3 loop is CASGPPRQRNTGELFF. The CDR3 DNA follows: TGTGCCAGCGGCCCCCCGAGGCAGAGGAACACCGGGGAGCTGTTTTTT.

This clonotype occurred a few times. CDR3 sequence (DNA): TGCGCCAGCAGCTCCCAGGCCGGGGGCGAGGCAGATACGCAGTATTTT. Its translation is CASSSQAGGEADTQYF. V and J are TRBV5-1 and TRBJ2-3; perhaps D is TRBD1 or TRBD2 (6 bases each). The CDR3 runs 16 residues. With 3 bases removed from V and 4 bases from J, the gap between germline ends came to 18 bases. Germline values: CDR1 SGHRS, CDR2 YFSETQ.

This clonotype appeared a few times. V is TRBV12-3 or TRBV12-4 and J is TRBJ1-2; 9 nucleotides line up with TRBD1. After removal of 5 bases from V and 13 bases from J, the junction contained 17 bases not matched to a gene. The CDR3 sequence is 15 residues long. CDR3 protein: CASSLHSPTGGFSTF. Written as DNA, the CDR3 is TGTGCCAGCAGTCTTCACTCCCCTACAGGGGGCTTCTCCACCTTC.